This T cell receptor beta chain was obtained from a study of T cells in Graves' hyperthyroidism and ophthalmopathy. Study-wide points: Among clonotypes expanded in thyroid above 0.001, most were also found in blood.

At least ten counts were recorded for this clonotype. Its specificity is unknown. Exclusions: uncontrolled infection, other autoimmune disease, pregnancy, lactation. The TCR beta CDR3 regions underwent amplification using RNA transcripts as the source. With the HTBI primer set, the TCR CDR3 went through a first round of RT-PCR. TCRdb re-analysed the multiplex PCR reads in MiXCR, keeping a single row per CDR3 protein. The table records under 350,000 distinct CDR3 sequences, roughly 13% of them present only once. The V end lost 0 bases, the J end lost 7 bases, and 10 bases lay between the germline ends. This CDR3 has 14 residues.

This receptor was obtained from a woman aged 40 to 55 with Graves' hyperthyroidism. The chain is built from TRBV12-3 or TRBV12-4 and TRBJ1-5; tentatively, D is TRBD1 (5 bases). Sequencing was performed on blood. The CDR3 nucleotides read TGTGCCAGCAGTTTAGCGCGGGACGGGCAGCCCCAGCATTTT. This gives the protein CASSLARDGQPQHF.